This TCR beta chain is drawn from a study of blood T cell repertoires in COVID-19. At the level of the study: PBMCs, B-cell-depleted T cells, or T cells were the source of the cDNA or gDNA that made up the material.

Only in-frame clones appear in the TCRdb table, and some are missing; sequencing was by immunoSEQ multiplex PCR. The sample has over 300,000 clones, over 75% seen once; the top ten hold over 0.9%. Germline lookup yields CDR1 MGHRA and CDR2 YSYEKL. The CDR3 covers 14 residues. The germline V and J ends were trimmed by 6 bases and 3 bases, with 11 bases remaining between them. Sequencing was carried out using PBMCs or T cells enriched from blood (not recorded which). The receptor's source is a woman in her thirties with acute COVID-19. The chain has TRBV4-1 and TRBJ2-2, with D perhaps TRBD2 (5 bases). The CDR3, as DNA: TGCGCCAGCAGGCGAGGGCGAGACACCGGGGAGCTGTTTTTT. Translated, it gives CASRRGRDTGELFF.